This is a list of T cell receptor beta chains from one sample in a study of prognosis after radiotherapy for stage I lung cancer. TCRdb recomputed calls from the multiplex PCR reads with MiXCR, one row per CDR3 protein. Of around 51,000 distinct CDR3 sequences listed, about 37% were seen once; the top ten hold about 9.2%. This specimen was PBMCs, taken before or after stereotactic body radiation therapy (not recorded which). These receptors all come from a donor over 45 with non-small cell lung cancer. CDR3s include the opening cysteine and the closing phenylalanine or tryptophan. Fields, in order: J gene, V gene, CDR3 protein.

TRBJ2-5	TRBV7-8	CASSLVLGPQETQYF
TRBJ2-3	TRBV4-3	CASSQDLAFLPDTQYF
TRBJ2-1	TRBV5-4	CASSLAPQMVAYNEQFF
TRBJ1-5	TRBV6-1	CASSAFGDQPQHF
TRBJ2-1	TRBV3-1	CASSPWRPGSYNEQFF
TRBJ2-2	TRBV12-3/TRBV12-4	CASSLGQITGELFF
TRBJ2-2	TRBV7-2	CASILIVQSRGELFF
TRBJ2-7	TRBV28	CASSFSGRYEQYF
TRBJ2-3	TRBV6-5	CASSYRGRGDTQYF
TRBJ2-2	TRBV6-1	CASTEGRAGAGELFF
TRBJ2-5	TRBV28	CASSRPLETQYF
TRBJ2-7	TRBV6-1	CASGVFGGYEQYF
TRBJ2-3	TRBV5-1	CASSLGSAEGGTDTQYF
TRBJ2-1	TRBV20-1	CSARGTSLPGYNEQFF
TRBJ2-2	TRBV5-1	CASSGQGTSGELFF
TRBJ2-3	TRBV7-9	CASSLRVGSTDTQYF
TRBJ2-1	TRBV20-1	CSAGAGTSGRF